This T cell receptor beta chain was documented in a study of OX40 agonist ivuxolimab in advanced cancers. Study-level results: Relative to CD4+, CD8+ T cells held more expanded clones on average. At doses 0.1 to 3.0 mg/kg, CD4+ and CD8+ clones expanded.

To note about this clone: Its antigen is unknown.

The CDR3 is 14 amino acids. Per the germline V gene, CDR1 is SNHLY and CDR2 is FYNNEI. Sequencing used immunoSEQ multiplex PCR; TCRdb keeps in-frame clones, though not all of them. Among tens of thousands of clones listed, around four fifths were seen once. Source: CD4+ or CD8+ T cells sorted from blood, taken in a trial of the OX40 agonist ivuxolimab. This sequence was found in an adult with an advanced solid tumor such as melanoma, head and neck, liver or kidney cancer. The chain is built from TRBV2 and TRBJ2-5, with TRBD1 matching 7 bases. The J call is uncertain, as TRBJ2-7 better fits the DNA end. DNA of the CDR3: TGTGCCAGCAGTGCCCGGGACAGCTCCTACGAGCAGTACTTC. The encoded protein is CASSARDSSYEQYF.